Listed below are T cell receptor beta chains from one sample, sequenced in a study of regulatory T cells in long-lasting Graves disease. A single record per CDR3 protein comes from TCRdb applying MiXCR to the multiplex PCR reads. The table has roughly 490,000 distinct CDR3 sequences, about 22% seen once. Specimen: peripheral blood mononuclear cells (PBMCs), collected when the disease was refractory, from a patient treated with antithyroid drugs. The source is a female donor with Graves disease. Each CDR3 is given with its conserved first and last residue. The D gene is left open where the match is weak. Rows may omit the clone size; those that give it use once, few, many or a size class.

d_call,clone_size,v_call,j_call,cdr3_nt,cdr3_aa
-,-,TRBV6-2/TRBV6-3,TRBJ1-4,TGTGCCAGCAGTTTGCAGGTATCCCCTGAAAAACTGTTTTTT,CASSLQVSPEKLFF
-,-,TRBV5-1,TRBJ1-4,TGCGCCAGCAGCTTTAACGTAGGGAGAGACGAAAAACTGTTTTTT,CASSFNVGRDEKLFF
-,-,TRBV6-4,TRBJ1-1,TGTGCCAGCACCTACGGGGGGGCAGGGAGGGACACTGAAGCTTTCTTT,CASTYGGAGRDTEAFF
-,-,TRBV19,TRBJ1-1,TGTGCCAGTAGTAGTAGGTTGAGACGGGGGAACACTGAAGCTTTCTTT,CASSSRLRRGNTEAFF
TRBD1,-,TRBV7-2,TRBJ1-4,TGTGCCAGCAGCTCTTCGACAGGGGTTGGTGAAAAACTGTTTTTT,CASSSSTGVGEKLFF
-,few,TRBV6-1,TRBJ2-4,TGTGCCAGCAGTGATCCCCGCTCCGGGTTAAACATTCAGTACTTC,CASSDPRSGLNIQYF
TRBD2,-,TRBV20-1,TRBJ2-3,TGCAGTGCTAAGGGACTAGCGGGCACAGATACGCAGTATTTT,CSAKGLAGTDTQYF
-,-,TRBV6-2/TRBV6-3,TRBJ1-2,TGTGCCAGCAGAGGGACAAGGTATGACTACACCTTC,CASRGTRYDYTF
-,-,TRBV29-1,TRBJ1-6,TGCAGCGTTGCATCAAGTGGTGTGGGGTCACCCCTCCACTTT,CSVASSGVGSPLHF
-,few,TRBV7-2,TRBJ1-6,TGTGCCAGCAGCTCAGGTGGCAGGGTGGGGTCACCCCTCCACTTT,CASSSGGRVGSPLHF
-,-,TRBV7-3,TRBJ2-5,TGTGCCAGCAGCTTAAATTTAGACGAGACCCAGTACTTC,CASSLNLDETQYF
-,many,TRBV29-1,TRBJ1-1,TGCAGCTCCAGGGGAGGGAGTCCTGAAGCTTTCTTT,CSSRGGSPEAFF
-,many,TRBV11-2,TRBJ1-6,TGTGCCAGCAACCCGGACGGGGAGGACAATTCACCCCTCCACTTT,CASNPDGEDNSPLHF
-,-,TRBV20-1,TRBJ2-1,TGCAGTGCTCCCCGCGGGGCACCTGAGCAGTTCTTC,CSAPRGAPEQFF
-,many,TRBV7-2,TRBJ2-7,TGTGCCAGCAGTCGTAATCGGGCGTACGAGCAGTACTTC,CASSRNRAYEQYF
TRBD1,many,TRBV6-5,TRBJ1-5,TGTGCCAGCAGTTATGGGGACAGTGGAGGTTTGAATCAGCCCCAGCATTTT,CASSYGDSGGLNQPQHF
-,-,TRBV5-1,TRBJ1-2,TGCGTCAGCAGCTCCTCAGAATTTAACTATGGCTACACCTTC,CVSSSSEFNYGYTF
-,few,TRBV10-3,TRBJ1-4,TGTGCCATCATTTTGCGGGGGACGTACGGTAATGAAAAACTGTTTTTT,CAIILRGTYGNEKLFF
-,-,TRBV4-2,TRBJ2-7,TGTGCCAGCAGCCAAGATCGCGATCTCTACGAGCAGTACTTC,CASSQDRDLYEQYF
-,-,TRBV20-1,TRBJ2-7,TGCAGTGCTAGAGATCCAACCGGTTTTAGCGAGCAGTACTTC,CSARDPTGFSEQYF
-,few,TRBV30,TRBJ2-7,TGTGCCTGGAATTCGGGCGACTACCCGCAGTACTTC,CAWNSGDYPQYF
TRBD1,many,TRBV6-1,TRBJ1-2,TGTGCCATCATGGACAGGGGTTTTGGCTACACCTTC,CAIMDRGFGYTF